This T cell receptor beta chain was sequenced during a study of T cell repertoires in cytomegalovirus infection. General study findings and limits: CMV-specific TCR beta clonotypes restricted by HLA-C dominated the ex vivo response.

TCRdb independently ran MiXCR on the reads; one entry per CDR3 protein. The data contain about 530,000 distinct CDR3 sequences, approximately 25% of them singletons. With regard to this clonotype: Its antigen is undetermined.

This clonotype was sampled from a human donor in good health (CMV status not recorded). Some clones in this sample may be carry-over from other donors' samples. Material: PBMCs.

CDR3 amino acids: CASSPLGVQPQHF. The CDR3 DNA follows: TGTGCCAGCAGCCCTTTAGGGGTTCAGCCCCAGCATTTT. The V and J genes are TRBV7-2 and TRBJ1-5; a weak D match, TRBD1 (5 bases). The CDR3 loop spans 13 amino acids. V lost 5 bases and J lost 6, with 11 bases in between. From germline, CDR1 is SGHTA and CDR2 FQGNSA.